The 9 T cell receptor beta chains below were found in one sample sequenced in a study of blood T cell repertoires in COVID-19. Generated by immunoSEQ multiplex PCR, the TCRdb table keeps only in-frame clones and is missing some. The sample has 150,000 to 200,000 clones; about 85% are singletons. Sequenced input: peripheral blood. The origin of the receptors is a woman of 80 years or more in a cohort sampled during active or convalescent COVID-19.

V usage is TRBV12-3 or TRBV12-4 and J usage is TRBJ1-1; a possible D gene is TRBD1 (5 bases). The CDR3 is 13 residues long. V was shortened by 9 bases and J by 6 bases, with 17 bases between the two germline ends. Here the CDR3 DNA reads TGTGCCAGTCAAAGAACAGGTCTACCTGAAGCTTTCTTT. Encoded protein: CASQRTGLPEAFF.

This chain joins TRBV7-2 and TRBJ2-1; 8 bases map to TRBD2. The CDR3 is 16 residues long. J was trimmed by 2 bases and V by 0 bases; bases with no gene match: 3. Per germline, CDR1 SGHTA and CDR2 FQGNSA. The CDR3 DNA follows: TGTGCCAGCAGCTTAGCCGGGACTAGGGCCTACAATGAGCAGTTCTTC. The encoded protein is CASSLAGTRAYNEQFF.

V gene TRBV5-1 combines with J gene TRBJ2-1; 11 bases are a match to TRBD2. The J segment lost 7 bases and the V segment lost 3 bases, leaving 9 bases of the junction unmatched. Germline lookup yields CDR1 SGHRS and CDR2 YFSETQ. The CDR3 spans 16 residues. The CDR3 nucleotides read TGCGCCAGCAGCTCCACAGGGACTAGCGGAGATAATGAGCAGTTCTTC. It translates to CASSSTGTSGDNEQFF.

The J gene is TRBJ1-5, the V gene TRBV19, with 9 bases identical to TRBD1. CDR1 is LNHDA, CDR2 SQIVND, per germline (reference sequence). J lost 7 bases, V lost 5 bases, and 9 bases had no gene match. There are 15 residues in the CDR3. CDR3: CASSAQTGGDQPQHF. The CDR3 region has the DNA TGTGCCAGTAGTGCCCAGACAGGGGGTGACCAGCCCCAGCATTTT. Filled out from reference TRBV19 and TRBJ1-5, the complete variable domain reads DGGITQSPKYLFRKEGQNVTLSCEQNLNHDAMYWYRQDPGQGLRLIYYSQIVNDFQKGDIAEGYSVSREKKESFPLTVTSAQKNPTAFYLCASSAQTGGDQPQHFGDGTRLSIL.

The V and J genes are TRBV5-1 and TRBJ2-2; 9 nucleotides line up with TRBD2. With V trimmed by 1 base and J by 0 bases, 7 bases remained unmatched. The CDR3 is 18 amino acids. Germline V gene data show CDR1 as SGHRS and CDR2 as YFSETQ. The CDR3 sequence: CASSLRVLAGTNTGELFF. In DNA form, the CDR3 reads TGCGCCAGCAGCTTGAGAGTGCTAGCGGGGACGAACACCGGGGAGCTGTTTTTT. Looking up the rest from reference TRBV5-1 and TRBJ2-2 gives the full variable domain: KAGVTQTPRYLIKTRGQQVTLSCSPISGHRSVSWYQQTPGQGLQFLFEYFSETQRNKGNFPGRFSGRQFSNSRSEMNVSTLELGDSALYLCASSLRVLAGTNTGELFFGEGSRLTVL.

The V call is TRBV11-3, the J call TRBJ2-2; 9 bases fit TRBD1. Unmatched junction bases numbered 10, after V lost 6 bases and J lost 5 bases. Germline CDR1 reads SGHNT; CDR2 reads YENEEA. The CDR3 totals 16 residues. In DNA, the CDR3 is TGTGCCAGCAGTTCAATAACAGGGGGCGGAACCGGGGAGCTGTTTTTT. This sequence encodes CASSSITGGGTGELFF.

This clone was observed a handful of times. The chain couples TRBV15 to TRBJ1-5, with D maybe TRBD1 (6 bases). The CDR3 runs to 12 residues. The germline V gene has CDR1 LNHNV and CDR2 YYDKDF (reference sequence). V was pared by 8 bases and J by 9 bases, with 14 bases between. The CDR3 coding sequence is TGTGCCACCCAAGGGGGTGGTGTGCCCCAGCATTTT. Translation: CATQGGGVPQHF.

The genes are TRBV3-1 (or the pseudogene TRBV3-2) and TRBJ2-2, with 9 bases identical to TRBD2. The CDR3 has 15 amino acids. V trimming: 4 bases; J trimming: 6 bases; junction bases outside the gene matches: 6. Germline V lookup: CDR1 LGHDT, CDR2 YNNKEL (reference sequence). CDR3 bases: TGTGCCAGCAGCCCCCGGACTAGCGTCGCCGGGGAGCTGTTTTTT. It is translated as CASSPRTSVAGELFF.

Only one count was recorded for this clone. The chain employs TRBV4-1 and TRBJ1-1; the D is unclear. Germline V lookup: CDR1 MGHRA, CDR2 YSYEKL. Between the trimmed V and J ends, which lost 0 bases and 1 base, there was a span of 9 bases. The CDR3 totals 15 residues. The CDR3 nucleotides are TGCGCCAGCAGCCAAGATTTCGTCAGGAACACTGAAGCTTTCTTT. It is translated as CASSQDFVRNTEAFF.